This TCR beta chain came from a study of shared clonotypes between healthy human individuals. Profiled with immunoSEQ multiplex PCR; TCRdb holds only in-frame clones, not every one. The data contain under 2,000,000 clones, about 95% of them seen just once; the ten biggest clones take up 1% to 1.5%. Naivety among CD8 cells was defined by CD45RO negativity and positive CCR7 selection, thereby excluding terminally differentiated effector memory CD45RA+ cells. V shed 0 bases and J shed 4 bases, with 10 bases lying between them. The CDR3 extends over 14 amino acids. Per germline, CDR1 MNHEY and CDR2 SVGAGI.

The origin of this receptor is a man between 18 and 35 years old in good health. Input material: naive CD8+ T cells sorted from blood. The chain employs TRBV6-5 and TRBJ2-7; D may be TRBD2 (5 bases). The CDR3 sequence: CASSYSEDLYEQYF. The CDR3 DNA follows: TGTGCCAGCAGTTACTCGGAGGATCTTTACGAGCAGTACTTC.